The TCR beta chain described here comes from a study of PD-1 blockade in classical Hodgkin lymphoma (TCRdb year 2020). About the full investigation: A peripheral blood immune signature of response to PD-1 blockade in classical Hodgkin lymphoma was defined using TCR beta sequencing and CyTOF.

Concerning this clone itself: Its antigen is unknown. Base qualities are not recorded, but no much larger clone differs from it by a single base.

Trimming takes 8 bases off V and 5 bases off J; junction bases not matched to a gene: 7. Taken from the germline V gene, the CDR1 and CDR2 loops are SGHTA and FQGNSA. From cysteine to phenylalanine, the CDR3 is 14 amino acids long. Kept here is only the CDR3 DNA, which spans 42 bases and is read in frame from base 1. The sample's time point label, decoded: newly diagnosed, previously untreated cHL patient sample. CD4+ T cells were purified from thawed PBMCs by magnetic negative selection with a Miltenyi CD4+ T cell isolation kit. As a comparison group for the relapsed/refractory trial patients, PBMCs from patients with newly diagnosed, previously untreated classical Hodgkin lymphoma were sequenced. After peripheral blood was drawn into 8 mL Vacutainer Cell Preparation Tubes, PBMCs were isolated by centrifugation and then cryopreserved. Purified CD4+ and CD8+ fractions were prepared only for cases with an additional available PBMC sample. Magnetically labelled cells were removed on LS columns in a quadroMACS separator, and the flow-through was retained as the purified fraction.

Broader findings and caveats from the paper: Baseline TCR diversity was reported to be lower in newly diagnosed patients than in healthy donors and to be lower still in relapsed/refractory patients. The study covered only a single clinical trial cohort, and the causes of the repertoire differences, possibly disease activity or prior therapy, were still not defined.

Genomic DNA was extracted with the Qiagen DNeasy kit from unsorted PBMCs and from negatively selected CD4+ and CD8+ fractions. TCR beta CDR3 regions were amplified by immunoSEQ multiplex PCR using primers annealing to V and J segments. Amplification bias was minimized using a synthetic immune receptor repertoire, and residual bias was removed computationally after sequencing. The source study handled its data this way. Custom Python scripts were used to quantify repertoire diversity as the Shannon entropy index. Unsorted, CD4+ and CD8+ repertoires were examined separately, except in combined analyses, for which CD4+ and CD8+ sequences were merged in silico. Held by TCRdb, this immuneACCESS table contains in-frame sequences only and omits some clones. Under half of the omission traces to an unresolved V gene where checked; the cause of the rest is unknown. D and trimming come from the DNA, and the V and J calls and clone size come from that table. For this sample the table gives about 24,000 clones, of which roughly 89% were detected only once. The ten biggest clones cover 0.45% to 0.65% of the sample.

Sequenced sample: CD4+ T cells from blood. The sequence is built from TRBV7-2 and TRBJ2-1; TRBD2 fits 9 bases in the junction. This sequence originates from a human donor with classical Hodgkin lymphoma. The CDR3 protein is CASAAGTSNNEQFF. The DNA sequence is TGTGCCAGCGCGGCGGGGACTAGCAACAATGAGCAGTTCTTC. Outside the CDR3, residues come from the reference TRBV7-2 and TRBJ2-1 proteins, so the full variable domain is: GAGVSQSPSNKVTEKGKDVELRCDPISGHTALYWYRQSLGQGLEFLIYFQGNSAPDKSGLPSDRFSAERTGGSVSTLTIQRTQQEDSAVYLCASAAGTSNNEQFFGPGTRLTVL.